These 10 T cell receptor beta chains came from one sample sequenced in a study of T-cell memory formation after mild COVID-19 (dated by TCRdb to the early 2020s). Library construction relied on 5' RACE. TCRdb names Illumina NovaSeq 6000 as the instrument used. The raw public reads went through TCRdb reprocessing: fastp at Q25, MiXCR clone calling, in-frame beta chains kept. A single entry per CDR3 protein holds the most common genes and DNA from its merged rows. In this sample the table shows roughly 40,000 distinct CDR3 sequences, 6% to 7% of which occur a single time. Together, the top ten hold roughly 0.76% of the sample. The source material was PBMCs or a T cell subset sorted from them (not recorded which). The receptors were sampled from an adult who had mild COVID-19 (a few samples of this study predate the infection). The sample titles of this study are shuffled in the database, so cell type and time point are left out.

This clonotype was picked up a small number of times. The chain recombines TRBV4-1 with TRBJ1-2; 7 nucleotides agree with TRBD1. The CDR3 length is 16 residues. V was pared by 2 bases and J by 8 bases, with 14 bases of the junction left unmatched. Per the germline V gene, CDR1 is MGHRA and CDR2 is YSYEKL. CDR3 sequence reads: CASSQPARDLRGGYTF. The CDR3 nucleotides read TGCGCCAGCAGCCAACCGGCCCGGGACCTCAGGGGGGGCTACACCTTC.

V and J are TRBV6-5 and TRBJ2-7, with unresolved D. The CDR3 spans 14 residues. Germline V gene sequence: CDR1 MNHEY, CDR2 SVGAGI. V lost 8 bases to trimming and J lost 9 bases, with 23 bases between them. The CDR3 region has the DNA TGTGCCAGCCGGCCTAATGGGAAGACTCCTCCGCAGTACTTC. Amino acid sequence: CASRPNGKTPPQYF.

The chain employs TRBV10-3 and TRBJ1-4; the D gene is possibly TRBD1 (6 bases). CDR3 length: 14 amino acids. CDR1 ENHRY and CDR2 SYGVKD come from the germline V gene. The V end was cut by 6 bases, the J end by 3 bases, with 11 bases between. In nucleotides, the CDR3 is TGTGCCATCAGCACAGGGAACGCTAATGAAAAACTGTTTTTT. Translation gives CAISTGNANEKLFF.

This clonotype has a count of ten or more. This sequence joins TRBV6-5 and TRBJ2-2; 9 nucleotides line up with TRBD2. Trimming at V came to 6 bases and at J to 7 bases, leaving 9 bases not matched to a gene. CDR1 is MNHEY, CDR2 SVGAGI, per germline. The CDR3 covers 15 residues. CDR3 residues: CASSLAGGKSGELFF. The CDR3 nucleotides read TGTGCCAGCAGCCTGGCGGGAGGGAAAAGCGGGGAGCTGTTTTTT.

This clonotype showed up many times. This rearrangement joins TRBV7-2 to TRBJ2-7, with D possibly TRBD2 on 5 matching bases. This CDR3 is built from 12 residues. CDR1 is SGHTA, CDR2 FQGNSA, per germline. The germline V and J ends were trimmed by 5 bases and 6 bases, with 11 bases remaining between them. For the CDR3, the DNA is TGTGCCAGCAGCGCCTCACGGGGCGAGCAGTACTTC. Translation gives CASSASRGEQYF.

This clonotype was seen ten or more times. The V gene is TRBV7-9, the J gene TRBJ2-1, with 7 bases aligning to TRBD1. V shed 5 bases and J 4 bases; nucleotides not matched to a gene: 8. The CDR3 totals 15 residues. Germline loops: CDR1 SEHNR, CDR2 FQNEAQ (reference sequence). CDR3 nucleotides: TGTGCCAGCAGCCCGATGGACAGGTCTTACAATGAGCAGTTCTTC. This translates into CASSPMDRSYNEQFF.

The V and J genes are TRBV30 and TRBJ2-7; D remains ambiguous. The ends were cut back, 5 bases at V and 2 bases at J, with 4 bases in the middle. Germline V gene lookup returns CDR1 GTSNPN and CDR2 SVGIG (reference sequence). The CDR3 loop spans 10 amino acids. In DNA form, the CDR3 reads TGTGCCTGGGGAACCTACGAGCAGTACTTC. Encoded protein: CAWGTYEQYF.

With regard to this clonotype: The conserved closing phenylalanine or tryptophan is absent in this CDR3, likely reflecting a read error. The J gene is TRBJ1-6, the V gene TRBV27; 10 positions agree with TRBD1. Looked up from germline, CDR1 is MNHEY and CDR2 is SMNVEV (reference sequence). The CDR3 contains 15 residues. The V and J ends lost 6 bases and 10 bases, in that order; junction bases with no gene match: 9. The CDR3 coding sequence is TGTGCCAGCAGAGAACAGACAGGGGGCTTATCACCCCTCCACCTT. Encoded protein: CASREQTGGLSPLHL.

This clonotype was picked up many times. This chain connects TRBV7-6 to TRBJ2-7; perhaps TRBD2 as D (6 bases). V was shortened by 4 bases and J by 0 bases, with 16 bases between the two germline ends. The length of the CDR3 is 16 residues. Germline V lookup: CDR1 SGHVS, CDR2 FNYEAQ. CDR3 residues: CASSSARDSSSYEQYF. In nucleotides, the CDR3 is TGTGCCAGCAGCTCCGCCCGGGACTCAAGCTCCTACGAGCAGTACTTC.

There are a few counts of this clonotype. The CDR3 spells CSARDPSGKNTGELFF. The DNA of the CDR3 is TGCAGTGCTAGAGATCCTAGCGGGAAGAACACCGGGGAGCTGTTTTTT. The rearrangement uses TRBV20-1 and TRBJ2-2; the match to TRBD2 covers 9 bases. CDR1 is DFQATT, CDR2 SNEGSKA, per germline (reference sequence). V lost 0 bases, J lost 1 base, and 3 bases stayed unmatched. The length of the CDR3 is 16 residues.